The source of this T cell receptor (beta chain) is a study of blood T cell repertoires in COVID-19. On the study more broadly: Samples of COVID-19 (acute and convalescent) were obtained from the United States, Italy and Spain. T cells, B-cell-depleted T cells, or PBMCs supplied cDNA or gDNA.

Original handling: Amplification from reference gene primers served as the basis for estimated nucleated cell counts. This table comes from immunoSEQ multiplex PCR, and its TCRdb copy is limited to in-frame clones, with some not included. V, J and clone size were drawn from that table, and D and trimming were deduced from the DNA. The table lists roughly 140,000 clones, 65% to 85% of them singletons. Germline lookup yields CDR1 LNHDA and CDR2 SQIVND (reference sequence). There are 13 residues in the CDR3. The ends were cut back, 7 bases at V and 7 bases at J, with 14 bases in the middle. The genes are TRBV19 and TRBJ1-5; perhaps TRBD1 as D (5 bases). The sample comprised peripheral blood. The TCR was taken from a woman aged 60 to 75 with acute or convalescent COVID-19. CDR3 in DNA: TGTGCCAGTAACCCCGCAGGGTGGCAGCCCCAGCATTTT. This translates into CASNPAGWQPQHF. Full variable domain (remainder filled in from reference TRBV19 and TRBJ1-5): DGGITQSPKYLFRKEGQNVTLSCEQNLNHDAMYWYRQDPGQGLRLIYYSQIVNDFQKGDIAEGYSVSREKKESFPLTVTSAQKNPTAFYLCASNPAGWQPQHFGDGTRLSIL.